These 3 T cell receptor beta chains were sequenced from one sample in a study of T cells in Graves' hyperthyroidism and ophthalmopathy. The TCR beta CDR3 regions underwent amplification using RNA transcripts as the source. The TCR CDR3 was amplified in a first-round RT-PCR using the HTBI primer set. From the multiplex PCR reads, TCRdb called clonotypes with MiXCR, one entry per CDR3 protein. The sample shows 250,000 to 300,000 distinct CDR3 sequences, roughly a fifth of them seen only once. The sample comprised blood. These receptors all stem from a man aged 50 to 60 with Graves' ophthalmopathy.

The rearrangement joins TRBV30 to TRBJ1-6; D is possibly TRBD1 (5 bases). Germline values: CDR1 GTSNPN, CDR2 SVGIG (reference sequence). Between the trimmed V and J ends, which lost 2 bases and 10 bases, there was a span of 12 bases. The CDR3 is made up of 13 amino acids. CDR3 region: CAWSNGGGSPLHF. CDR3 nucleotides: TGTGCCTGGAGTAATGGGGGAGGATCACCCCTCCACTTT.

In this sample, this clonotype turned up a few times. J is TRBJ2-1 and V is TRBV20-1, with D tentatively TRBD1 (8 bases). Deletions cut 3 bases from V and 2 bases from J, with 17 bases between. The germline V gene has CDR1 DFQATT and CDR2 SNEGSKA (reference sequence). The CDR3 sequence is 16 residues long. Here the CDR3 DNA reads TGCAGTGCTAGCGACGGACAGGGACTAACCTACAATGAGCAGTTCTTC. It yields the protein CSASDGQGLTYNEQFF.

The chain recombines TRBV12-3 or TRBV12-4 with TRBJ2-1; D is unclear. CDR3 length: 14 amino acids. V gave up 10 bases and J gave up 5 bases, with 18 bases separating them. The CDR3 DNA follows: TGTGCCACCCTCCTCGGTGGCAGAGACAATGAGCAGTTCTTC. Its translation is CATLLGGRDNEQFF.